This T cell receptor beta chain is drawn from a study of T cells in localized non-small cell lung cancer. Findings of the study overall: Greater blood T cell density accompanied longer overall survival. Uninvolved neighboring lung showed the greatest T cell clonality, exceeding tumor. A median of about 54 of the top 100 tumor clones appeared in adjacent lung, which was paired and uninvolved.

Libraries were prepared by immunoSEQ multiplex PCR; TCRdb keeps only in-frame clonotypes and omits some of them. The sample contains 60,000 to 75,000 clones, approximately 84% of which appear only once. Trimming removed 5 bases at V and 6 bases at J, with 13 bases between. CDR3 size: 13 residues. CDR1 is MNHNY and CDR2 is SVGAGI in the germline V gene (reference sequence). On this clone itself: The antigen remains undetermined.

The clonotype originates from an older female donor with stage I lung adenocarcinoma. The rearrangement joins TRBV6-6 to TRBJ1-2; D is perhaps TRBD1 (6 bases). This specimen consisted of peripheral blood, obtained before any cancer treatment. This CDR3 reads CASSPRQEDGYTF. The CDR3 nucleotides are TGTGCCAGCAGTCCAAGACAGGAAGATGGCTACACCTTC.